This T cell receptor (beta chain) was identified during a study of T cells after posttransplantation cyclophosphamide. The naive gate required viable CD3+CD4+ or CD3+CD8+ cells with CCR7+CD45RA+CD45RO-CD95-CD27+CD28+ phenotype. Clones were read by immunoSEQ multiplex PCR, and TCRdb kept only the in-frame ones, dropping some. This sample has about 16,000 clones, with roughly 94% found just once. General observations from the study: Donor CD8+ memory clones often dominated recipient blood repertoires at later times.

In regard to this clone: No antigen is known for it.

Sequencing was done on a sample of naive CD4+ T cells sorted from blood. The sequence was collected from a woman in her 50s in good health and a related stem cell transplant donor.

The CDR3 is CASSLQGEWGYTF. CDR3 DNA: TGTGCCAGCAGCTTACAGGGGGAATGGGGCTACACCTTC. The rearrangement uses TRBV7-7 and TRBJ1-2, with TRBD1 identical over 7 bases. V lost 2 bases, J lost 8 bases, and 5 bases stayed unmatched. CDR3 length: 13 amino acids. The germline gives CDR1 SSHAT, CDR2 FNYEAQ (reference sequence).